This T cell receptor (beta chain) is from a study of tissue T cells after allogeneic stem cell transplantation (dated by TCRdb to between 2021 and 2024). In terms of the full investigation: The study profiled TCR beta repertoires across many tissues from research autopsies of patients with and without GVHD, plus mouse models of GVHD. On the human side, the study was prospective and observational, with no blinding or randomization. What the work shows at the level of the full study, not this receptor alone: Only a few T cell clones appeared in more than one patient, yet motif-based clustering showed tissue-specific repertoire signatures that were shared between patients. In both patients and mice, T cells from blood and spleen picked up only a limited part of the TCR repertoire that was detected in tissues. Within patients, how anatomically similar tissues were was a major factor shaping TCR repertoire composition, regardless of disease or transplant status. Sampling depth was acknowledged as a limitation, and the patient cohort was both small and clinically heterogeneous. The study did not determine which tissue TCRs were alloreactive or antigen-specific, and some clones might have been persisting host cells.

In the paper's terms, the time point label means: mouse harvest day 7 after allogeneic transplant. Mouse grafts consisting of 10^7 T-cell-depleted bone marrow cells combined with 10^6 splenic CD5+ T cells were administered by tail vein injection. Mouse GVHD was modeled in a major MHC-mismatch B6 (H2b) into BALB/c (H2d) model, with tissues profiled at day 7 or 14. On day 7 or 14 post-transplant, mouse tissues and retro-orbital blood were harvested with separate sterile tools for each animal, and livers were flushed beforehand. Before genomic DNA isolation with the DNeasy Blood & Tissue Kit, mouse tissues were minced with razor blades in buffered saline. Regarding this clone: Its cognate antigen has yet to be identified. The species here is mouse, which means the gene names and germline sequences are mouse ones. The read ends 1 residue before the CDR3 terminus; that terminus is restored from the germline J gene.

The library was generated by the immunoSEQ multiplex PCR assay. TCRbeta CDR3 sequencing was performed at survey depth by Adaptive Biotechnologies, and CDR3 sequences, V/J genes, productive frequency and template counts were reported. TCR beta CDR3 regions were amplified from genomic DNA rather than RNA. Per the source publication's procedure: Jensen-Shannon divergence served to quantify pairwise repertoire overlap between tissues, with 0 meaning identical and 1 meaning complete divergence. Tissues were clustered by single-linkage agglomerative hierarchical clustering of pairwise JSD values and displayed as dendrograms. GLIPH2 was run on all patient samples with simulation_depth 1000, kmer_min_depth 3 and cdr3_length_cutoff 8, and groups with more than two unique CDR3s were retained. In a standardized tissue-overlap score, Jaccard GLIPH-group overlap across patients was extrapolated to a standard repertoire size of 1000 clones. Linear mixed-effect models, with tissue included as a fixed effect and individual included as a random effect, were used to assess associations of diversity with clinical or experimental variables. TCRdb limited this immuneACCESS table to in-frame rearrangements with V and J called. A share of clones is missing; checked studies link under half to unresolved V genes, and the rest is unexplained. V and J calls plus clone size are reproduced from that table; the DNA served to infer D and trimming. The sample records 5,000 to 6,000 clones, about 51% of which are singletons. The top ten hold roughly 10% of the sample.

Relative to germline, V is missing 1 base and J is missing 8 bases, with 3 bases of the junction outside any gene match. The cysteine opens and the phenylalanine closes a CDR3 of 13 amino acids. Part of the CDR3 DNA is given, 36 bases translated from base 1. The germline V gene provides CDR1 GKSSPN and CDR2 SITVG. The sequence derives from a female BALB/c mouse given C57BL/6 T cells with graft-versus-host disease after an allogeneic hematopoietic cell transplant. The material sequenced was gut tissue. The chain is made from TRBV31 and TRBJ1-1, with 11 middle bases fitting TRBD1. The encoded CDR3 is CAWSPGQGAEVFF. The sequenced CDR3 bases are TGTGCCTGGAGTCCTGGACAGGGGGCGGAAGTCTTC.